This is a list of T cell receptor beta chains from one sample in a study of blood T cell repertoires in COVID-19. Clones were read by immunoSEQ multiplex PCR, and TCRdb kept only the in-frame ones, dropping some. Among 200,000 to 250,000 clones listed, 87% were seen once. Material: PBMCs or T cells enriched from blood (not recorded which). These receptors were obtained from a man aged 18 to 29 with acute COVID-19. Both conserved end residues are part of each CDR3. A D gene is named only where the DNA matches it firmly. Size is omitted from some rows. Given values are once, few, many or a class for expanded clones.

V gene	clone size	D gene	J gene	CDR3 protein	CDR3 DNA
TRBV4-3	-	-	TRBJ2-1	CASSQEGATRYNEQFF	TGCGCCAGCAGCCAAGAGGGAGCCACCCGCTACAATGAGCAGTTCTTC
TRBV7-9	-	TRBD2	TRBJ2-7	CASSMTSGSSYEQYF	TGTGCCAGCAGCATGACTAGCGGGAGCTCCTACGAGCAGTACTTC
TRBV24-1	once	-	TRBJ1-1	CATTVTENTEAFF	TGTGCCACCACCGTGACAGAAAACACTGAAGCTTTCTTT
TRBV11-2	-	TRBD2	TRBJ2-1	CASSSTSGSYNEQFF	TGTGCCAGCAGCTCCACTAGCGGTTCCTACAATGAGCAGTTCTTC
TRBV5-4	-	TRBD1	TRBJ1-2	CASSRTGIYGYTF	TGTGCCAGCAGCCGGACAGGGATCTATGGCTACACCTTC
TRBV6-4	-	TRBD2	TRBJ2-3	CASSEGSSGGTDTQYF	TGTGCCAGCAGTGAAGGTTCGAGCGGGGGCACAGATACGCAGTATTTT
TRBV28	-	-	TRBJ2-7	CASSRGSRYEQYF	TGTGCCAGCAGCCGAGGGAGTCGGTACGAGCAGTACTTC
TRBV9	-	TRBD2	TRBJ2-5	CASSVGRREGYETQYF	TGTGCCAGCAGCGTAGGAAGGCGGGAGGGTTATGAGACCCAGTACTTC
TRBV7-2	few	-	TRBJ1-5	CASSLENAGSNQPQHF	TGTGCCAGCAGCTTAGAGAATGCAGGTAGCAATCAGCCCCAGCATTTT
TRBV7-3	-	-	TRBJ2-2	CASSTTTGELFF	TGTGCCAGCAGCACAACCACCGGGGAGCTGTTTTTT
TRBV5-4	few	TRBD2	TRBJ2-1	CASSPNPILAGGANEQFF	TGTGCCAGCAGCCCGAATCCAATCCTAGCGGGAGGGGCAAATGAGCAGTTCTTC
TRBV2	-	TRBD2	TRBJ2-5	CASSEFRGRAGQETQYF	TGTGCCAGCAGTGAATTTCGGGGGAGGGCGGGACAAGAGACCCAGTACTTC
TRBV28	-	-	TRBJ1-2	CASSLNQARGYTF	TGTGCCAGCAGTTTAAACCAGGCGCGTGGCTACACCTTC
TRBV29-1	-	TRBD1	TRBJ1-2	CSVEDPGQYNGYTF	TGCAGCGTTGAAGATCCGGGACAGTACAATGGCTACACCTTC
TRBV30	once	-	TRBJ1-4	CAWSRRRRATNEKLFF	TGTGCCTGGAGTAGGCGGCGCCGTGCAACTAATGAAAAACTGTTTTTT
TRBV2	-	TRBD1	TRBJ1-1	CASIQGAANTEAFF	TGTGCCAGCATACAGGGGGCTGCGAACACTGAAGCTTTCTTT
TRBV4-1	-	-	TRBJ1-2	CASSQDLAGGGSGYTF	TGCGCCAGCAGCCAAGATTTAGCAGGCGGAGGCTCGGGCTACACCTTC
TRBV7-2	-	TRBD1	TRBJ2-7	CASSFPGTGAFEQYF	TGTGCCAGCAGTTTCCCCGGGACAGGGGCTTTCGAGCAGTACTTC
TRBV29-1	once	-	TRBJ1-3	CSVRQQSGNTIYF	TGCAGCGTCCGACAGCAAAGTGGAAACACCATATATTTT
TRBV20-1	-	-	TRBJ1-1	CSASIFSRGFF	TGCAGTGCTAGTATCTTCTCCAGGGGTTTCTTT
TRBV4-3	-	-	TRBJ2-7	CASSQTRGTEQYF	TGCGCCAGCAGCCAGACACGGGGGACCGAGCAGTACTTC
TRBV27	-	-	TRBJ2-1	CASSLSPPGVGNEQFF	TGTGCCAGCAGTTTATCACCCCCGGGGGTGGGGAATGAGCAGTTCTTC
TRBV21-1	once	-	TRBJ2-4	CASSKALFDTGGAKNIQYF	TGTGCCAGCAGCAAAGCGCTTTTCGACACCGGCGGGGCCAAAAACATTCAGTACTTC
TRBV19	-	TRBD1	TRBJ2-1	CASSIATGARYNEQFF	TGTGCCAGTAGTATAGCGACAGGGGCCCGCTACAATGAGCAGTTCTTC
TRBV4-1	-	-	TRBJ2-1	CASSQQGARGGEQFF	TGCGCCAGCAGCCAGCAGGGGGCCAGGGGGGGTGAGCAGTTCTTC